This T cell receptor (beta chain) was documented in a study of blood T cells in healthy people across ages. Sample-barcoded 5' priming and a J-beta primer mix drove a second PCR of roughly 7 to 11 cycles. All samples yielded 2.5 million or more CDR3-containing paired-end reads. TCRdb recomputed calls from the 5' RACE reads with MiXCR, one row per CDR3 protein. The table includes more than 600,000 distinct CDR3 sequences, around a quarter detected once. The V end lost 3 bases, the J end lost 0 bases, and 12 bases lay between the germline ends. Germline V lookup: CDR1 SQVTM, CDR2 ANQGSEA. The CDR3 has 14 residues. To note about this clonotype: Its antigen is unidentified.

Overall study findings and caveats: Higher diversity, along with more naive CD4+ cells, distinguished long-lived donors from aged donors.

These records were also assigned to another study, of T cells of mothers and their children.

The specimen was blood. This chain links TRBV29-1 with TRBJ2-7, with no clear D. The receptor's source is a boy aged 10-17 years in good health. CDR3 sequence (DNA): TGCAGCGTTGAGGGTCTACTTATCTCCTACGAGCAGTACTTC. It translates to CSVEGLLISYEQYF.